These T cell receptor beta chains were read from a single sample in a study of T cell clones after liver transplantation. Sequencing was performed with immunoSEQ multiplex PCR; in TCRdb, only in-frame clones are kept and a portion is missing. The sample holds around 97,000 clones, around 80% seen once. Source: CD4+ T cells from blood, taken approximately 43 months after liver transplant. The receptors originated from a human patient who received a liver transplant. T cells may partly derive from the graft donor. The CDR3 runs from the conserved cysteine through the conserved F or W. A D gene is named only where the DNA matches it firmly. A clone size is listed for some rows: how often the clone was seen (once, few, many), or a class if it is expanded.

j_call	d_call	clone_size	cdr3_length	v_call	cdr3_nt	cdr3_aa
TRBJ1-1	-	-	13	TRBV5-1	TGCGCCAGCAGCTTGGGTGGGAACACTGAAGCTTTCTTT	CASSLGGNTEAFF
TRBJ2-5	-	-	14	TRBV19	TGTGCCAGTAATCCCGCCCCAGGAGGCGAGACCCAGTACTTC	CASNPAPGGETQYF
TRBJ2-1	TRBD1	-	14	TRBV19	TGTGCCGTCTCCCGCAGGGGGCTATTGGATGAGCAGTTCTTC	CAVSRRGLLDEQFF
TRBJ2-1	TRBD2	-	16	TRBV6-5	TGTGCCAGCAGCTACGGGGTACTAGCGGGGGGTAATGAGCAGTTCTTC	CASSYGVLAGGNEQFF
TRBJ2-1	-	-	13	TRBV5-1	TGCGCCAGCAGCTCCGGGTCCTACAATGAGCAGTTCTTC	CASSSGSYNEQFF
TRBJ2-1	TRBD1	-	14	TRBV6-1	TGTGCCAGCAGGAGGGACAGGCTCCACAATGAGCAGTTCTTC	CASRRDRLHNEQFF
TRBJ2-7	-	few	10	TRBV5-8	TGTGCCAGCAGCGTACGGGGGCAGTACTTC	CASSVRGQYF
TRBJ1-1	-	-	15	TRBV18	TGTGCCAGCTCACCACGTGCCGGGGGGAACACTGAAGCTTTCTTT	CASSPRAGGNTEAFF
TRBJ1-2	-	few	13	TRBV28	TGTGCCAGCAGTCTCCGGGACAACCTCGGCTACACCTTC	CASSLRDNLGYTF
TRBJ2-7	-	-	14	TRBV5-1	TGCGCCAGCAGGTGGGTGATAAGCTCCTACGAGCAGTACTTC	CASRWVISSYEQYF
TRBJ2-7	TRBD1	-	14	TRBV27	TGTGCCAGCAGTTTCTCGCGACAGGGGGTAGTGCAGTACTTC	CASSFSRQGVVQYF
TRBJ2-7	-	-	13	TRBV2	TGTGCCAGCAGTGAGGGCAGGGTCTACGAGCAGTACTTC	CASSEGRVYEQYF
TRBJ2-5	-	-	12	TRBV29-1	TGCAGCGTTGAAAGGTACCAAGAGACCCAGTACTTC	CSVERYQETQYF
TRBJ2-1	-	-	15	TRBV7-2	TGTGCCAGCAGCTTAGGGACTATGATCTACAATGAGCAGTTCTTC	CASSLGTMIYNEQFF
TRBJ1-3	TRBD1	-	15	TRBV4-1	TGCGCCAGCAGGCAGGGGGCAATCTCTGGAAACACCATATATTTT	CASRQGAISGNTIYF
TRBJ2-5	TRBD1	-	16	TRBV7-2	TGTGCCAGCAGCTTAGGACAGGGGGCAGCGGGAGAGACCCAGTACTTC	CASSLGQGAAGETQYF
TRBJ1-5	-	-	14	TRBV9	TGTGCCAGCAGCGCCCAGGGGAGTGGTCAGCCCCAGCATTTT	CASSAQGSGQPQHF
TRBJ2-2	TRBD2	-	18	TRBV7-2	TGTGCCAGCAGCCCTGTAGTACTAGCGGGAGGATACACCGGGGAGCTGTTTTTT	CASSPVVLAGGYTGELFF
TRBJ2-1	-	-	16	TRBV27	TGTGCCAGCAGTTCCTTACAGGGATTCTCCTACAATGAGCAGTTCTTC	CASSSLQGFSYNEQFF
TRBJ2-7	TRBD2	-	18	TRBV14	TGTGCCAGCAGCCAAGCGCGAAGGGGACTAGCGATTTACTACGAGCAGTACTTC	CASSQARRGLAIYYEQYF
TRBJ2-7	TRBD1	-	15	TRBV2	TGTGCCAGCAGCCGCCATGACAGGGGGACCTACGAGCAGTACTTC	CASSRHDRGTYEQYF
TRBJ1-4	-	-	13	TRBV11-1	TGTGCCAGCAGCTTAAGAAGGAGTGAAAAACTGTTTTTT	CASSLRRSEKLFF
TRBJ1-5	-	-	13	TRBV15	TGTGCCACCAGCAGAGATGGTCAGCAGCCCCAGCATTTT	CATSRDGQQPQHF
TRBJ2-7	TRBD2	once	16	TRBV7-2	TGTGCCAGCAGTCGACGCACTAGCGGGACTTCACTCGAGCAGTACTTC	CASSRRTSGTSLEQYF
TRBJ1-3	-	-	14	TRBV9	TGTGCCAGCAGCGTAGGGGGTGTACGGGACACCATATATTTT	CASSVGGVRDTIYF
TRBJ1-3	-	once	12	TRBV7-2	TGTGCCAGCAGCTTATGGGGAAACACCATATATTTT	CASSLWGNTIYF